The 8 T cell receptor beta chains given below trace back to one sample, sequenced in a study of glioma-infiltrating T cells. TCR alpha and beta CDR3 regions were amplified from RNA using iRepertoire nested multiplex PCR. Via MiXCR, TCRdb re-called the multiplex PCR reads, giving one row per CDR3 protein. In the table there are fewer than 55,000 distinct CDR3 sequences, 20% to 25% of which are singletons. The specimen sequenced was glioma tissue, nonneoplastic brain tissue, or PBMCs (not recorded which). These receptors were obtained from a human donor with low-grade glioma or glioblastoma, undergoing nonglioma brain surgery, or in good health (not recorded which).

To note about this clonotype: This may come from a read error, since a much larger clone is one base off. This chain connects TRBV7-6 to TRBJ2-7; the D is unclear. The CDR3 spans 12 residues. Looked up from germline, CDR1 is SGHVS and CDR2 is FNYEAQ. CDR3 region: CASSRDSHEQHF. CDR3 coding DNA: TGTGCCAGCAGCCGCGACTCCCACGAGCAGCACTTC.

Sample share makes this clonotype medium-sized. CDR3 sequence (DNA): TGCAGTGCCGCCGAGTTTGGAACGGGCAATTCACCCCTCCACTTT. Residues: CSAAEFGTGNSPLHF. The V gene is TRBV20-1, the J gene TRBJ1-6; no reliable D call. This CDR3 is 15 amino acids long. V lost 6 bases and J 7 bases, leaving 19 bases between the germline ends. The germline V gene encodes CDR1 DFQATT and CDR2 SNEGSKA (reference sequence).

This clonotype has at least ten counts. The rearrangement uses TRBV4-2 and TRBJ1-1; no clear D gene. Trimming left V 5 bases short and J 0 bases short, with 10 bases between. Germline assignment: CDR1 LGHNA and CDR2 YNFKEQ. The CDR3 runs to 14 residues. CDR3 sequence (DNA): TGTGCCAGCAGCACGCCTGGCCTGAACACTGAAGCTTTCTTT. Protein: CASSTPGLNTEAFF.

Here the CDR3 reads CVSSQNPSNSGNTIYF. CDR3 nucleotide sequence: TGCGTTAGCAGCCAAAACCCCTCCAACTCTGGAAACACCATATATTTT. The rearrangement uses TRBV4-1 and TRBJ1-3; no definite D call. CDR3 length equals 16 residues. Germline loops: CDR1 MGHRA, CDR2 YSYEKL.

There are many counts of this clonotype. The chain links TRBV24-1 to TRBJ2-1; TRBD2 might be the D (6 bases). V was pared by 2 bases and J by 9 bases, with 10 bases between. The germline CDR1 and CDR2 sequences are KGHDR and SFDVKD. This CDR3 comprises 13 residues. The CDR3 is CATSDSGVGEQFF. The CDR3 nucleotides are TGTGCCACCAGTGATTCGGGAGTCGGTGAGCAGTTCTTC.

In its sample, this clonotype was seen many times. The chain employs TRBV6-1 and TRBJ2-7; D is possibly TRBD1 or TRBD2 (5 bases each). The CDR3 covers 15 residues. V was cut by 6 bases and J by 4 bases, with 19 bases left in between. The germline gives CDR1 MNHNS, CDR2 SASEGT. The CDR3 region is CASSPTGTAGYEQYF. The CDR3 coding sequence is TGTGCCAGCAGCCCTACCGGGACGGCCGGATACGAGCAGTACTTC.

There are many counts of this clonotype. The genes are TRBV28 and TRBJ2-7, with no clear D. CDR3 length: 12 amino acids. Germline lookup yields CDR1 MDHEN and CDR2 SYDVKM. V lost 4 bases and J 7 bases, leaving 11 bases between the germline ends. Here the CDR3 reads CASSSPLREQYF. CDR3 in DNA: TGTGCCAGCAGTTCGCCTTTAAGGGAGCAGTACTTC.

The CDR3 DNA sequence: TGTGCCAGCAGTGCGGAGTCGCGGGGGACGTACCAAGAGACCCAGTACTTC. Amino acid sequence: CASSAESRGTYQETQYF. V usage is TRBV6-2 or TRBV6-3 and J usage is TRBJ2-5; TRBD2 aligns across 7 bases. This CDR3 spans 17 amino acids. Trimming at V came to 5 bases and at J to 0 bases, leaving 12 bases not matched to a gene. CDR1 and CDR2 from the germline V gene are MNHEY and SVGEGT.